The T cell receptor beta chain described here comes from a study of cytomegalovirus exposure and HLA in healthy donors. General observations from the study: TRBV6-2, TRBV6-3 and some other V segments were unresolvable in 87-base-pair reads. Follow-up analysis later connected one missense variant in DCLRE1C with trimming of TCR beta V- and J-genes.

The study ran its PCR with 60 Vbeta and 13 Jbeta primers. This table comes from immunoSEQ multiplex PCR, and its TCRdb copy is limited to in-frame clones, with some not included. The table lists about 190,000 clones, roughly 77% of them singletons. To note about this clone: Its antigen remains unidentified.

Sampled while nominally healthy, donors likely had unrecorded immune exposures. The CDR3 has 15 residues. V lost 1 base to trimming and J lost 3 bases; unmatched junction nucleotides: 2. From germline, CDR1 is KGHSH and CDR2 LQKENI. Sequencing was carried out using PBMCs. The sequence was obtained from a man in his forties in good health and CMV-seropositive. The genes are TRBV18 and TRBJ1-5; 8 bases match TRBD1. CDR3 bases: TGTGCCAGCTCACCACAGACAGGGGCCAATCAGCCCCAGCATTTT. Amino acids: CASSPQTGANQPQHF.